This TCR beta chain is from a study of control samples from healthy donors and cancer patients. This table comes from immunoSEQ multiplex PCR, and its TCRdb copy is limited to in-frame clones, with some not included. The sample holds roughly 140,000 clones; over 85% are singletons and the top ten take approximately 2.5%. Germline values: CDR1 LNHDA, CDR2 SQIVND (reference sequence). V gave up 7 bases and J gave up 0 bases, with 16 bases separating them. The CDR3 is 15 amino acids. This clonotype was obtained from a man aged 45-65 years in good health. Sequenced input: blood. V is TRBV19 and J is TRBJ2-7; no clear D. The CDR3 nucleotides read TGTGCCAGTACCCCAAGCAGCAGGAGCTCCTACGAGCAGTACTTC. This codes for CASTPSSRSSYEQYF. The full variable domain, in which reference TRBV19 and TRBJ2-7 provide the parts outside the CDR3, is DGGITQSPKYLFRKEGQNVTLSCEQNLNHDAMYWYRQDPGQGLRLIYYSQIVNDFQKGDIAEGYSVSREKKESFPLTVTSAQKNPTAFYLCASTPSSRSSYEQYFGPGTRLTVT.